This T cell receptor (beta chain) was captured in a study of identical twins. Points on this clonotype: The antigen is not known.

In germline, CDR1 is MNHNS, CDR2 SASEGT. With V trimmed by 8 bases and J by 4 bases, 21 bases remained unmatched. This CDR3 has 19 residues. Every sampled donor was Caucasian and healthy. Overall study findings and caveats: Analyses of zero insertions could, in part, be confounded by invariant MAIT and iNKT cells. Compared with unrelated sharing, twin-shared out-of-frame alpha sequences had more low-probability sequences.

A universal primer site was created by template switching, with the cDNA bearing unique molecular identifiers. A single record per CDR3 protein comes from TCRdb applying MiXCR to the 5' RACE reads. The sample yields under 300,000 distinct CDR3 sequences, more than 9.5% seen once. This same sample was also part of a study on yellow fever vaccine responses in identical twins.

The sample was memory (CD45RO+) T cells sorted from blood. This chain links TRBV6-1 with TRBJ2-2; TRBD2 agrees at 8 bases. This clonotype was obtained from a woman between 18 and 29 years old in good health. The CDR3 DNA follows: TGTGCCAGCTCGTCTCCCCGACGGGCGGGGGGCCAGGGCACCGGGGAGCTGTTTTTT. The encoded protein is CASSSPRRAGGQGTGELFF.